This TCR beta chain appears in the sequencing data of a study of blood T cell repertoires in COVID-19 (dated by TCRdb to about 2020). Describing the broader study: Samples covering the acute and convalescent phases of COVID-19 were provided by collaborators in the United States, Italy and Spain. The prospective study material was composed of cDNA or gDNA derived from T cells, B-cell-depleted T cells, or PBMCs. Subjects who had been exposed to COVID-19, were actively infected with it, or had recovered from it provided the deeply sampled blood TCRbeta repertoires that made up the dataset. The repertoires were made available in a free public database intended to serve as a resource for research on the immune response to SARS-CoV-2. The samples were drawn from the first 160 participants of the ongoing ImmuneRACE study and from roughly 1,300 subjects provided by 6 global collaborators. Sample metadata almost always included a de-identified subject ID, COVID-19 status, age in years and sex. HLA class I and class II types, where available, came from metadata supplied by the sample provider rather than from assay-based typing.

A remark on this clone: Its antigen is not yet known. The germline gene is not matched at one end of the junction; a read error may be the cause.

Whole blood was collected in K2EDTA tubes by collaborating institutions according to the institutions' own protocols. For TCRbeta analysis, collaborators shipped samples as frozen whole blood, isolated PBMCs, or DNA extracted from either of those sample types. TCRbeta CDR3 regions were amplified from genomic DNA using the immunoSEQ Assay, a bias-controlled multiplex PCR. From the authors' description of their analysis: The number of nucleated cells in each sample was estimated from the amplification of reference gene primers within the assay. Sequence reads were collapsed and filtered to measure the absolute abundance of every unique TCRbeta CDR3 rearrangement. For each sample, productive Simpson clonality was calculated by taking the square root of Simpson's diversity index across productive rearrangements. TCRdb provides this immuneACCESS table in a form limited to in-frame rearrangements. Some clones are lacking; in checked studies, under half of them reflect an unresolved V gene, and why the rest are absent is not known. V and J calls and clone size come straight from that table; D and trimming were deduced from the DNA. The sample table contains about 250,000 clones; only one count was recorded for roughly four fifths of them. About 4.4% of the sample is in the top ten clones.

Broader findings and caveats from the paper: The amount of clinical and demographic metadata varied by source and participant and was provided uncurated.

The CDR3 goes from the cysteine to the phenylalanine over 16 residues. Only the CDR3 DNA is retained, 48 bases long and in frame from the first base. Sequences SEHNR (CDR1) and FQNEAQ (CDR2) are obtained from the germline V gene (reference sequence). Recombination linked TRBV7-9 to TRBJ2-3; 9 junctional bases match TRBD2. The sequence came from a man aged 45 to 65 with active or convalescent COVID-19. The sequenced sample was peripheral blood. In nucleotides, the sequence is TGTGCCAGCAGTTTAGGACTAGCGCAATCCACAGATACGCAGTATTTT. Its protein product is CASSLGLAQSTDTQYF.